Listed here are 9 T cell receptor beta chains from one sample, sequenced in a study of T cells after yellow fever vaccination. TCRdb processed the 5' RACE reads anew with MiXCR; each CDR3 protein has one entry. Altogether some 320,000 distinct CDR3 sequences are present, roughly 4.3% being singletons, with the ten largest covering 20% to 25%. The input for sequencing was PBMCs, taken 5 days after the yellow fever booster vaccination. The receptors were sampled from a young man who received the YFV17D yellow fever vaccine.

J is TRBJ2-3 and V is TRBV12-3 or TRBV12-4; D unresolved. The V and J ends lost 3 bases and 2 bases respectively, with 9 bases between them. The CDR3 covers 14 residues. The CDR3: CASSLTHYTDTQYF. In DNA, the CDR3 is TGTGCCAGCAGTTTGACTCATTACACAGATACGCAGTATTTT.

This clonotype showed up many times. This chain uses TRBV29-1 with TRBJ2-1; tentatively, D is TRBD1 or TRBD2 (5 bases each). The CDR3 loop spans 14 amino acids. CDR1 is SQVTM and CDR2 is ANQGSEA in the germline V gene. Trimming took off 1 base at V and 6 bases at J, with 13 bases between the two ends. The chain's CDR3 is CSVEGMGEINEQFF. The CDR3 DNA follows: TGCAGCGTTGAAGGTATGGGGGAGATCAATGAGCAGTTCTTC.

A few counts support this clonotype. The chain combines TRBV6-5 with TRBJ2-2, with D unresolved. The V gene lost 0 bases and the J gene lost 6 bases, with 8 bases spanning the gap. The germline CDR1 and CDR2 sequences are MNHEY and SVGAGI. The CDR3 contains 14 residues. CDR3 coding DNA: TGTGCCAGCAGTTACTCGAGGATTGCCGGGGAGCTGTTTTTT. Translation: CASSYSRIAGELFF.

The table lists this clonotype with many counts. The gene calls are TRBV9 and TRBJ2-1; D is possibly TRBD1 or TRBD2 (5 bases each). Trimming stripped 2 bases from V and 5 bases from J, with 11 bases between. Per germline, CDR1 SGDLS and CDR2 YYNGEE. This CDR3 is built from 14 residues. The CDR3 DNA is TGTGCCAGCAGCGTTTCCGGGACCAACAATGAGCAGTTCTTC. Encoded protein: CASSVSGTNNEQFF.

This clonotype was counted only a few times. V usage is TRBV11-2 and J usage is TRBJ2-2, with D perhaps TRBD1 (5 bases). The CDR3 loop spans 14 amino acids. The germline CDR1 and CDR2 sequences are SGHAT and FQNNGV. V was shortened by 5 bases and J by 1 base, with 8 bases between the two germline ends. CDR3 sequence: CASSLQVNTGELFF. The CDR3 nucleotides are TGTGCCAGCAGCCTACAGGTGAACACCGGGGAGCTGTTTTTT.

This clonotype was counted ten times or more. The CDR3 sequence: CSVSQRLGETQYF. The DNA for the CDR3 is TGCAGCGTTTCTCAGCGGTTAGGAGAGACCCAGTACTTC. The rearrangement links TRBV29-1 to TRBJ2-5, with a weak D call TRBD2 (5 bases). The CDR3 totals 13 residues. The germline V gene encodes CDR1 SQVTM and CDR2 ANQGSEA. With 5 bases removed from V and 4 bases from J, the gap between germline ends came to 14 bases.

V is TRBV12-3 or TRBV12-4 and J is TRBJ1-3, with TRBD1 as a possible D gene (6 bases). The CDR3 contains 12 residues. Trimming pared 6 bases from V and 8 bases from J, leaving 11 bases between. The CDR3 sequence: CASRRQVDTIYF. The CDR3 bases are TGTGCCAGCAGAAGACAGGTCGACACCATATATTTT.

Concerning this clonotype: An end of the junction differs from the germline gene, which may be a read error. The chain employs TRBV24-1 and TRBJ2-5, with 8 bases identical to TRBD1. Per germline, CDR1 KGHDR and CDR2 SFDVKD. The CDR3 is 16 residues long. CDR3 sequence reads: CASSDQPSGGLVTQYF. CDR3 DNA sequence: TGTGCCTCCAGTGATCAACCATCAGGGGGCTTGGTGACCCAGTACTTC.

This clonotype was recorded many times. CDR3 in amino acids: CATYRMEYGYTF. Written as DNA, the CDR3 is TGTGCCACCTATCGGATGGAGTATGGCTACACCTTC. V and J are TRBV11-2 and TRBJ1-2; D gene uncertain. The V end lost 10 bases, the J end lost 5 bases, and 14 bases lay between the germline ends. The CDR3 has 12 residues. The germline gives CDR1 SGHAT, CDR2 FQNNGV.